One and the same sample provided the 24 T cell receptor beta chains below, sequenced in a study of blood T cell repertoires in COVID-19. Assay used: immunoSEQ multiplex PCR; TCRdb lists only in-frame clones, some missing. Of some 410,000 clones in the sample, 88% were seen once. Sequenced: PBMCs or T cells enriched from blood (not recorded which). The source is a woman in her twenties or thirties with acute COVID-19.

This chain's CDR3 is CAGRENADTQYF. CDR3 in DNA: TGTGCCGGACGGGAGAATGCAGATACGCAGTATTTT. The chain links TRBV7-9 to TRBJ2-3; a weak D match, TRBD2 (6 bases). This CDR3 has 12 amino acids. CDR1 is SEHNR and CDR2 is FQNEAQ in the germline V gene (reference sequence). V lost 11 bases, J lost 4 bases, and 13 bases lay in between.

V is TRBV9 and J is TRBJ1-1; D is perhaps TRBD1 (5 bases). The CDR3 contains 15 residues. Germline CDR1 is SGDLS and CDR2 is YYNGEE. V lost 4 bases and J 4 bases, leaving 17 bases between the germline ends. The CDR3: CASSPWGYMGTEAFF. In nucleotides, the CDR3 is TGTGCCAGCAGCCCGTGGGGCTATATGGGCACTGAAGCTTTCTTT. Filled out from reference TRBV9 and TRBJ1-1, the complete variable domain reads DSGVTQTPKHLITATGQRVTLRCSPRSGDLSVYWYQQSLDQGLQFLIQYYNGEERAKGNILERFSAQQFPDLHSELNLSSLELGDSALYFCASSPWGYMGTEAFFGQGTRLTVV.

This rearrangement joins TRBV18 to TRBJ2-7; TRBD2 matches 8 bases. Unmatched junction bases numbered 4, after V lost 0 bases and J lost 3 bases. The CDR3 sequence is 15 residues long. CDR1 is KGHSH, CDR2 LQKENI, per germline. The CDR3 sequence: CASSPPAGEVYEQYF. CDR3 DNA: TGTGCCAGCTCACCACCAGCGGGGGAGGTCTACGAGCAGTACTTC.

The chain is built from TRBV5-1 and TRBJ1-2, with 7 bases identical to TRBD1. CDR1 is SGHRS and CDR2 is YFSETQ in the germline V gene. V shed 2 bases, J shed 7 bases, and the junction held 5 bases outside the gene matches. This CDR3 is 13 amino acids long. CDR3: CASSFGTVFGYTF. The CDR3 DNA is TGCGCCAGCAGCTTCGGGACAGTGTTTGGCTACACCTTC.

This chain connects TRBV6-1 to TRBJ1-5; tentatively, D is TRBD1 (6 bases). Germline V gene lookup returns CDR1 MNHNS and CDR2 SASEGT. The CDR3 length is 17 residues. Trimming took 2 bases from V and 3 from J, leaving 17 bases between them. The CDR3 sequence: CASSEPGHSIFNQPQHF. CDR3 coding DNA: TGTGCCAGCAGTGAACCGGGACACTCAATTTTCAATCAGCCCCAGCATTTT.

V gene TRBV7-3 combines with J gene TRBJ2-3; TRBD2 aligns across 8 bases. CDR1 SGHTA and CDR2 FQGTGA come from the germline V gene. V shed 6 bases, J shed 1 base, and the junction held 6 bases outside the gene matches. This CDR3 has 15 residues. This chain's CDR3 is CASSKAGARTDTQYF. DNA of the CDR3: TGTGCCAGCAGTAAAGCGGGGGCCCGCACAGATACGCAGTATTTT.

Written as DNA, the CDR3 is TGCGCCAGCAGTGAGTCGGGGGGTCAGCCCCAGCATTTT. Protein product: CASSESGGQPQHF. This chain joins TRBV10-2 and TRBJ1-5; D may be TRBD1 (5 bases). The V gene's germline CDR1 is WSHSY and CDR2 SAAADI. This CDR3 has 13 amino acids. With 0 bases removed from V and 6 bases from J, the gap between germline ends came to 6 bases.

V usage is TRBV27 and J usage is TRBJ2-5; tentative D call: TRBD2 (6 bases). V lost 2 bases to trimming and J lost 4 bases, with 11 bases between them. Germline lookup yields CDR1 MNHEY and CDR2 SMNVEV (reference sequence). This CDR3 contains 14 residues. CDR3 sequence reads: CASSLRGYGETQYF. The CDR3 DNA is TGTGCCAGCAGTTTACGGGGGTACGGAGAGACCCAGTACTTC.

The chain has TRBV10-2 and TRBJ2-7; a possible D gene is TRBD1 (6 bases). The CDR3 is made up of 13 amino acids. Germline CDR1 WSHSY, CDR2 SAAADI. V was cut by 3 bases and J by 2 bases, with 8 bases left in between. CDR3 in DNA: TGCGCCAGCAGTGATGGGGGCACCTACGAGCAGTACTTC. It codes for CASSDGGTYEQYF.

The rearrangement links TRBV30 to TRBJ1-3, with D possibly TRBD1 on 6 matching bases. Germline CDR1 reads GTSNPN; CDR2 reads SVGIG (reference sequence). Trimming cost V 2 bases and J 11 bases, with 19 bases left between them. This CDR3 is 14 amino acids long. CDR3 loop: CAWSLRTGQTPIYF. The CDR3 nucleotides read TGTGCCTGGAGTCTACGAACCGGACAGACGCCCATATATTTT.

V is TRBV4-1 and J is TRBJ2-7; maybe TRBD1 (6 bases). CDR1 is MGHRA and CDR2 is YSYEKL in the germline V gene. The CDR3 contains 13 residues. Trimming pared 1 base from V and 4 bases from J, leaving 8 bases between. This CDR3 reads CASSQGTVYEQYF. The CDR3 region has the DNA TGCGCCAGCAGCCAAGGGACAGTTTACGAGCAGTACTTC.

CDR3 nucleotide sequence: TGTGCCAGCAGCTTATCCCTGGGGACAGGGGAAGAGACCCAGTACTTC. Translated: CASSLSLGTGEETQYF. The chain couples TRBV7-7 to TRBJ2-5, with TRBD1 identical over 10 bases. V shed 2 bases and J 3 bases; nucleotides not matched to a gene: 6. The germline gives CDR1 SSHAT, CDR2 FNYEAQ (reference sequence). The CDR3 has 16 amino acids.

V gene TRBV4-3 combines with J gene TRBJ1-3, with 8 nucleotides matching TRBD1. V lost 1 base and J lost 0; bases outside the gene matches: 5. The CDR3 sequence is 17 residues long. Germline-derived CDR1 and CDR2 are LGHNA and YSLEER. The CDR3 DNA sequence: TGCGCCAGCAGCCAAGGAGGGACAGGCCCCTCTGGAAACACCATATATTTT. Protein sequence: CASSQGGTGPSGNTIYF.

V gene TRBV11-2 combines with J gene TRBJ2-1; D perhaps matches TRBD1 (6 bases). Germline V CDR1 and CDR2: SGHAT, FQNNGV. The CDR3 length is 15 residues. V was trimmed by 3 bases and J by 0 bases, leaving 9 bases between them. CDR3 sequence: CASSFTGSSYNEQFF. CDR3 DNA: TGTGCCAGCAGCTTTACAGGGAGCTCCTACAATGAGCAGTTCTTC.

The chain has TRBV7-2 and TRBJ2-3, with TRBD2 as a possible D gene (6 bases). Trimming removed 3 bases from V and 6 bases from J, with 13 bases in between. In germline, CDR1 is SGHTA, CDR2 FQGNSA. The CDR3 extends over 14 amino acids. CDR3 nucleotide sequence: TGTGCCAGCAGCTTTCTCGGGGGTAAGGATACGCAGTATTTT. This sequence encodes CASSFLGGKDTQYF.

The rearrangement joins TRBV12-3 or TRBV12-4 to TRBJ2-7; D call uncertain. This CDR3 spans 12 amino acids. V was shortened by 6 bases and J by 6 bases, with 12 bases between the two germline ends. The CDR3: CASSRASGEQYF. CDR3 bases: TGTGCCAGCAGCAGAGCCTCGGGCGAGCAGTACTTC.

The J gene is TRBJ2-5, the V gene TRBV7-7; 9 bases align to TRBD2. V lost 8 bases to trimming and J lost 4 bases; unmatched junction nucleotides: 8. Germline values: CDR1 SSHAT, CDR2 FNYEAQ (reference sequence). CDR3 length equals 14 residues. CDR3 amino acids: CASASSGAGETQYF. As DNA, the CDR3 is TGTGCCAGCGCGTCTAGCGGGGCTGGAGAGACCCAGTACTTC.

This clone occurred a few times. This rearrangement joins TRBV7-8 to TRBJ1-2; tentative D call: TRBD1 (6 bases). The CDR3 consists of 15 residues. The V and J ends lost 1 base and 6 bases respectively, with 15 bases between them. Germline V gene sequence: CDR1 SGHVS, CDR2 FQNEAQ. In nucleotides, the CDR3 is TGTGCCAGCAGCTTAGGAGCAGGGGAAGTAGATGGCTACACCTTC. This translates into CASSLGAGEVDGYTF.

This rearrangement joins TRBV18 to TRBJ2-7; D is possibly TRBD1 (5 bases). The germline CDR1 and CDR2 sequences are KGHSH and LQKENI. The V end lost 2 bases, the J end lost 4 bases, and 15 bases lay between the germline ends. This CDR3 has 15 amino acids. The CDR3 reads CASSPSVGRDYEQYF. CDR3 nucleotide sequence: TGTGCCAGCTCACCATCGGTCGGCAGGGATTACGAGCAGTACTTC.

This clone was found once. J is TRBJ2-1 and V is TRBV5-4; D is perhaps TRBD1 (6 bases). Germline V gene data show CDR1 as SGHNT and CDR2 as YYREEE (reference sequence). Between the trimmed V and J ends, which lost 5 bases and 6 bases, there was a span of 12 bases. The length of the CDR3 is 13 residues. As DNA, the CDR3 is TGTGCCAGCAGGCTACAGGGTGCCAATGAGCAGTTCTTC. This gives the protein CASRLQGANEQFF.

The chain joins TRBV25-1 to TRBJ1-1; D is undetermined. CDR1 and CDR2 from the germline V gene are MGHDK and SYGVNS. The CDR3 has 13 amino acids. V lost 4 bases to trimming and J lost 4 bases, with 10 bases between them. CDR3: CASSANIGTEAFF. Here the CDR3 DNA reads TGTGCCAGCAGTGCGAACATTGGCACTGAAGCTTTCTTT. Full variable domain (remainder filled in from reference TRBV25-1 and TRBJ1-1): EADIYQTPRYLVIGTGKKITLECSQTMGHDKMYWYQQDPGMELHLIHYSYGVNSTEKGDLSSESTVSRIRTEHFPLTLESARPSHTSQYLCASSANIGTEAFFGQGTRLTVV.

The chain has TRBV10-2 and TRBJ2-2, with D uncertain. Trimming took 7 bases from V and 6 from J, leaving 6 bases between them. CDR3 length equals 11 residues. The germline CDR1 and CDR2 sequences are WSHSY and SAAADI. CDR3 in amino acids: CASTPAGELFF. The CDR3 region has the DNA TGCGCCAGCACTCCGGCCGGGGAGCTGTTTTTT.

This chain connects TRBV3-1 (or the pseudogene TRBV3-2) to TRBJ2-3; 10 nucleotides align to TRBD1. Germline-derived CDR1 and CDR2 are LGHDT and YNNKEL (reference sequence). Losses at the gene ends were 5 bases for V and 1 base for J; bases not matched to a gene: 6. The CDR3 is made up of 16 amino acids. The CDR3 DNA reads as TGTGCCAGCAGCGCACGGACAGGGGGAGGCACAGATACGCAGTATTTT. Protein sequence: CASSARTGGGTDTQYF.

The V and J genes are TRBV19 and TRBJ1-5; 7 bases fit TRBD1. J gave up 4 bases and V 3 bases, and 6 bases lay outside the gene matches. CDR3 length: 15 residues. Germline V gene lookup returns CDR1 LNHDA and CDR2 SQIVND (reference sequence). The CDR3 here is CASSILATGNQPQHF. The CDR3 DNA reads as TGTGCCAGTAGTATTTTGGCGACAGGGAATCAGCCCCAGCATTTT.